This TCR beta chain came from a study of blood T cell repertoires in COVID-19. Original processing notes: Amplifying reference gene primers gave estimates of nucleated cell counts. TCRdb keeps only in-frame clones here, not all; method: immunoSEQ multiplex PCR. The DNA was the basis for D and trimming; V, J and clone size are from that table. The data contain roughly 380,000 clones, approximately 89% of them singletons. The CDR3 runs to 14 residues. The germline V gene has CDR1 SNHLY and CDR2 FYNNEI. Between the trimmed V and J ends, which lost 6 bases and 2 bases, there was a span of 8 bases. The sample consisted of peripheral blood. The rearrangement uses TRBV2 and TRBJ1-6; D uncertain. The receptor comes from an older woman with COVID-19, enrolled during active disease. The CDR3 loop is CASRGATYNSPLHF. CDR3 in DNA: TGTGCCAGCAGGGGAGCGACCTATAATTCACCCCTCCACTTT. The full variable domain, with the rest looked up from reference TRBV2 and TRBJ1-6, is EPEVTQTPSHQVTQMGQEVILRCVPISNHLYFYWYRQILGQKVEFLVSFYNNEISEKSEIFDDQFSVERPDGSNFTLKIRSTKLEDSAMYFCASRGATYNSPLHFGNGTRLTVT.